The clone carrying this T cell receptor (beta chain) has just one count. What it binds is unknown. The data were obtained in a study of PD-1 blockade in mismatch repair-deficient tumors. Study summary: Enrolled about 2013-2016, patients had progressing, pretreated mismatch repair-deficient cancers of 12 types. Points from the study as a whole: Rapid post-treatment expansion, then contraction, generally preceding radiologic response, marked tumor-resident clones.

Every patient had mismatch repair deficiency by PCR or immunohistochemistry. TCRdb's copy holds only in-frame clones and misses some; the assay was immunoSEQ multiplex PCR. The sample shows some 48,000 clones, about 84% of them seen only once. The sequence derives from an adult with mismatch repair-deficient cancer. The material sequenced was peripheral blood, taken around 19 weeks after starting pembrolizumab.

The CDR3 DNA follows: TGTGCCAGCAGGGGGGAAGGACAGGACAACACTGAAGCTTTCTTT. Amino acids: CASRGEGQDNTEAFF. The rearrangement links TRBV21-1 to TRBJ1-1; TRBD1, as called in the table, went unchecked against the DNA. TRBV21-1 is assigned pseudogene status. The CDR3 runs to 15 residues.